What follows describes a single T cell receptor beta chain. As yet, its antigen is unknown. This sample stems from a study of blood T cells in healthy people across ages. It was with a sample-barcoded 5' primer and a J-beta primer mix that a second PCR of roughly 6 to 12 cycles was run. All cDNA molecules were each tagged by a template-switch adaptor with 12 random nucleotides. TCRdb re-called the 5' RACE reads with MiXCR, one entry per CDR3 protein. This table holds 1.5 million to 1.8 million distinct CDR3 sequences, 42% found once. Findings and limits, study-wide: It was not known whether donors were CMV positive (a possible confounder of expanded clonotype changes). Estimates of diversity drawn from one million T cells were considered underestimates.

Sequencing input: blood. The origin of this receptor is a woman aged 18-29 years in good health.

CDR3 protein: CASSYDAHNEQYF. The CDR3 region has the DNA TGTGCCAGCAGTTACGACGCTCACAATGAGCAGTACTTC. The rearrangement uses TRBV6-5 and TRBJ2-1; D gene uncertain. With the DNA end fitting TRBJ2-7 better, the J assignment may be wrong. The CDR3 covers 13 residues. Germline V gene sequence: CDR1 MNHEY, CDR2 SVGAGI.